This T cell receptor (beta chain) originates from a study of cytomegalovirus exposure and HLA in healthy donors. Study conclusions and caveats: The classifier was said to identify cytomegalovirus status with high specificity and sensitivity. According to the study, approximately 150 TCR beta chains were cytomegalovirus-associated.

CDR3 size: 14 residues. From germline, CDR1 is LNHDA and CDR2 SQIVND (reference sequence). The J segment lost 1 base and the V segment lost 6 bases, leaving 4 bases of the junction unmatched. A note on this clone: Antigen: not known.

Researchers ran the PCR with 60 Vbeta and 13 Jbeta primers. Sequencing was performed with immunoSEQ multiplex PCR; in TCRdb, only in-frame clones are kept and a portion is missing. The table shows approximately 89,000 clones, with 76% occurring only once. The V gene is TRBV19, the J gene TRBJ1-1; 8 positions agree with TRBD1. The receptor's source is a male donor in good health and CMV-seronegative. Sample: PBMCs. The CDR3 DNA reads TGTGCCAGTAGGCCAGGGACAGGGAACACTGAAGCTTTCTTT. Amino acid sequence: CASRPGTGNTEAFF.